These 20 T cell receptor beta chains were all obtained from the same sample, sequenced in a study of blood T cell repertoires in COVID-19. Profiling relied on immunoSEQ multiplex PCR, and the TCRdb table lists in-frame clones only, not all of them. The table shows 75,000 to 90,000 clones, with about 83% occurring only once. The sample comprised peripheral blood. The source of these receptors is a man aged 50 to 59 with active COVID-19.

The CDR3 DNA reads TGTGCCAGCAGCTTAGGGCGGATAGATAATTCACCCCTCCACTTT. Protein: CASSLGRIDNSPLHF. This chain connects TRBV7-6 to TRBJ1-6, with D unresolved. This CDR3 region has 15 residues. Germline CDR1 is SGHVS and CDR2 is FNYEAQ. V was pared by 1 base and J by 5 bases, with 9 bases between.

For this clone: Germline is not matched at one junction end, which may reflect a read error. The J gene is TRBJ1-3, the V gene TRBV25-1, with D possibly matching TRBD1 (5 bases). The CDR3 covers 16 residues. The V gene's germline CDR1 is MGHDK and CDR2 SYGVNS. Written as DNA, the CDR3 is TGTGCCAGCAGCGAATCCTGGGGGGGATCTGGAAACACCATATATTTT. The encoded protein is CASSESWGGSGNTIYF.

This chain uses TRBV6-5 with TRBJ2-5, with a weak D call TRBD1 (6 bases). This CDR3 is built from 14 residues. Germline-derived CDR1 and CDR2 are MNHEY and SVGAGI. Trimming removed 6 bases from V and 2 bases from J, with 13 bases in between. The CDR3 region is CASSFGQLQETQYF. The CDR3 DNA is TGTGCCAGCAGCTTCGGACAGCTTCAAGAGACCCAGTACTTC.

This rearrangement joins TRBV7-9 to TRBJ2-5, with 8 bases matching TRBD2. This CDR3 spans 16 amino acids. V dropped 5 bases and J dropped 2; count of bases not matched to a gene: 10. Germline CDR1 SEHNR, CDR2 FQNEAQ (reference sequence). The CDR3: CASSPGVSGNQETQYF. The CDR3 bases are TGTGCCAGCAGCCCGGGGGTTAGCGGGAATCAAGAGACCCAGTACTTC.

This chain links TRBV7-2 with TRBJ2-2; 7 nucleotides match TRBD1. V shed 3 bases, J shed 4 bases, and the junction held 8 bases outside the gene matches. Germline loops: CDR1 SGHTA, CDR2 FQGNSA. This CDR3 contains 16 residues. The CDR3 nucleotides read TGTGCCAGCAGCTTTCGGAGACAGGGCCTCACCGGGGAGCTGTTTTTT. Protein sequence: CASSFRRQGLTGELFF. The complete variable domain, with remaining parts taken from reference TRBV7-2 and TRBJ2-2, reads GAGVSQSPSNKVTEKGKDVELRCDPISGHTALYWYRQSLGQGLEFLIYFQGNSAPDKSGLPSDRFSAERTGGSVSTLTIQRTQQEDSAVYLCASSFRRQGLTGELFFGEGSRLTVL.

CDR3: CASSLGWAGGPTQTQYF. The CDR3 DNA follows: TGTGCCAGCAGCTTAGGTTGGGCGGGAGGCCCTACCCAGACGCAGTATTTT. This chain joins TRBV7-2 and TRBJ2-3, with 8 bases identical to TRBD2. Germline V gene sequence: CDR1 SGHTA, CDR2 FQGNSA. The V gene end was trimmed by 1 base and the J gene end by 9 bases; junction bases not matched to a gene: 15. The CDR3 is 17 amino acids.

This sequence joins TRBV9 and TRBJ2-3; a possible D gene is TRBD1 (6 bases). This CDR3 spans 13 amino acids. The germline V gene has CDR1 SGDLS and CDR2 YYNGEE. V was pared by 0 bases and J by 9 bases, with 11 bases between. The chain's CDR3 is CASSVETRGTQYF. In DNA, the CDR3 is TGTGCCAGCAGCGTAGAAACCAGGGGAACGCAGTATTTT. Supplemented by reference TRBV9 and TRBJ2-3, the full variable domain reads DSGVTQTPKHLITATGQRVTLRCSPRSGDLSVYWYQQSLDQGLQFLIQYYNGEERAKGNILERFSAQQFPDLHSELNLSSLELGDSALYFCASSVETRGTQYFGPGTRLTVL.

The count of this clone is one. The chain combines TRBV5-1 with TRBJ2-1; 9 nucleotides align to TRBD2. J was trimmed by 7 bases and V by 4 bases; bases with no gene match: 12. CDR3 length: 16 amino acids. Germline CDR1 and CDR2: SGHRS and YFSETQ. This chain's CDR3 is CASSAGGSGGRNEQFF. The CDR3 coding sequence is TGCGCCAGCAGCGCGGGAGGGAGCGGGGGGCGTAATGAGCAGTTCTTC. The full variable domain, its missing parts supplied by reference TRBV5-1 and TRBJ2-1, is KAGVTQTPRYLIKTRGQQVTLSCSPISGHRSVSWYQQTPGQGLQFLFEYFSETQRNKGNFPGRFSGRQFSNSRSEMNVSTLELGDSALYLCASSAGGSGGRNEQFFGPGTRLTVL.

This chain uses TRBV30 with TRBJ1-2, with 11 positions matching TRBD1. Germline-derived CDR1 and CDR2 are GTSNPN and SVGIG (reference sequence). The CDR3 runs to 14 residues. The trim removed 5 bases at V and 5 bases at J, leaving 7 bases unmatched. CDR3 DNA sequence: TGTGCCTGGTACGGGGGACAGGGGGTTTATGGCTACACCTTC. It is translated as CAWYGGQGVYGYTF.

This clone was counted only a few times. The rearrangement uses TRBV11-2 and TRBJ2-1, with TRBD2 matching 8 bases. CDR3 length equals 18 residues. The V and J ends lost 1 base and 5 bases, in that order; junction bases with no gene match: 13. Germline assignment: CDR1 SGHAT and CDR2 FQNNGV. CDR3 residues: CASSLAQRGGGRNNEQFF. In nucleotides, the CDR3 is TGTGCCAGCAGCTTAGCCCAAAGGGGGGGCGGGAGGAACAATGAGCAGTTCTTC.

The V gene is TRBV28, the J gene TRBJ1-5; D may be TRBD1 (5 bases). V was clipped by 7 bases and J by 9 bases, with 16 bases between them. The germline CDR1 and CDR2 sequences are MDHEN and SYDVKM. This CDR3 has 13 residues. The CDR3 reads CASNRDSTTPQHF. As DNA, the CDR3 is TGTGCCAGCAACCGCGACAGCACGACGCCCCAGCATTTT.

This chain uses TRBV3-1 (or the pseudogene TRBV3-2) with TRBJ2-1; the match to TRBD2 covers 14 bases. CDR1 LGHDT and CDR2 YNNKEL come from the germline V gene (reference sequence). There are 16 residues in the CDR3. V dropped 7 bases and J dropped 4; count of bases not matched to a gene: 6. CDR3 in DNA: TGTGCCAGCACCCCGGGACTAGCGGGGGAGTACAATGAGCAGTTCTTC. Translating it yields CASTPGLAGEYNEQFF.

This chain uses TRBV4-2 with TRBJ1-6, with D possibly TRBD1 on 5 matching bases. The germline V and J ends were trimmed by 0 bases and 10 bases, with 19 bases remaining between them. From germline, CDR1 is LGHNA and CDR2 YNFKEQ. The CDR3 has 17 amino acids. The CDR3 bases are TGTGCCAGCAGCCAAGATCAGGGCAGGGCGGCCGGCTCACCCCTCCACTTT. This sequence encodes CASSQDQGRAAGSPLHF.

The chain employs TRBV28 and TRBJ1-2; a weak D match, TRBD1 (6 bases). Germline CDR1 and CDR2: MDHEN and SYDVKM. V was pared by 4 bases and J by 9 bases, with 15 bases between. The CDR3 spans 13 residues. Here the CDR3 reads CASSSQGPGSYTF. CDR3 bases: TGTGCCAGCAGTTCTCAGGGGCCTGGGAGCTACACCTTC.

V and J are TRBV7-3 and TRBJ2-1, with 8 positions matching TRBD2. Looked up from germline, CDR1 is SGHTA and CDR2 is FQGTGA. CDR3 length equals 16 residues. The ends lost 5 bases at V and 4 bases at J; junction bases unmatched: 10. For the CDR3, the DNA is TGTGCCAGCAGCCCCCGGGCGGGGGGATTATACAATGAGCAGTTCTTC. Protein product: CASSPRAGGLYNEQFF.

This clone is a singleton in its sample. A junction boundary mismatches the germline segment, possibly from a read error. This sample also contains other DNA sequences that code for the same CDR3. The rearrangement joins TRBV19 to TRBJ2-7; tentative D call: TRBD1 (7 bases). CDR3 length: 13 residues. Germline V gene lookup returns CDR1 LNHDA and CDR2 SQIVND (reference sequence). The CDR3 DNA reads TGCGCCAGTAGACTAGGACAGGACTACGAGCAGTACTTC. This sequence encodes CASRLGQDYEQYF.

J is TRBJ2-1 and V is TRBV7-2, with 7 nucleotides matching TRBD2. In germline, CDR1 is SGHTA, CDR2 FQGNSA. The CDR3 contains 14 residues. The ends lost 5 bases at V and 5 bases at J; junction bases unmatched: 6. The CDR3 nucleotides read TGTGCCAGCAGCCCCGAACTAGCGAACAATGAGCAGTTCTTC. It yields the protein CASSPELANNEQFF.

V is TRBV5-1 and J is TRBJ2-5; TRBD2 aligns across 12 bases. This CDR3 has 15 amino acids. Losses at the gene ends were 5 bases for V and 3 bases for J; bases not matched to a gene: 5. Germline lookup yields CDR1 SGHRS and CDR2 YFSETQ. This CDR3 reads CASRKRTSGEETQYF. CDR3 coding DNA: TGCGCCAGCAGAAAACGGACTAGCGGGGAAGAGACCCAGTACTTC.

V and J are TRBV10-2 and TRBJ2-3; D is ambiguous. Germline V gene lookup returns CDR1 WSHSY and CDR2 SAAADI. The CDR3 consists of 11 residues. V lost 8 bases and J lost 4, with 7 bases in between. Here the CDR3 reads CASRLADTQYF. The CDR3 DNA is TGCGCCAGCCGTTTAGCAGATACGCAGTATTTT.

The chain uses TRBV29-1 and TRBJ1-4, with D maybe TRBD1 (5 bases). The CDR3 is 14 amino acids. Germline CDR1 is SQVTM and CDR2 is ANQGSEA. V lost 4 bases to trimming and J lost 0 bases, with 9 bases between them. DNA of the CDR3: TGCAGCGTTGCTGCAGGGTCAACTAATGAAAAACTGTTTTTT. Protein: CSVAAGSTNEKLFF.